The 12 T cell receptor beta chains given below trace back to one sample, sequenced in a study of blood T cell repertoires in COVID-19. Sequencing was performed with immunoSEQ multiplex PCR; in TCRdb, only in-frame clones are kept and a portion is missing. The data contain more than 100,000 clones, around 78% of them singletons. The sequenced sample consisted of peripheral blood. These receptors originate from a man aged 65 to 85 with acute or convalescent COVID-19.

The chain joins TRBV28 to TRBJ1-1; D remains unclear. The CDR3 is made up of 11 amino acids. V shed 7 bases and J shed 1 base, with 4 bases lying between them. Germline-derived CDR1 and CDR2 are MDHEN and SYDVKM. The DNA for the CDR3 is TGTGCCAGCAAGAGGAACACTGAAGCTTTCTTT. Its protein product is CASKRNTEAFF.

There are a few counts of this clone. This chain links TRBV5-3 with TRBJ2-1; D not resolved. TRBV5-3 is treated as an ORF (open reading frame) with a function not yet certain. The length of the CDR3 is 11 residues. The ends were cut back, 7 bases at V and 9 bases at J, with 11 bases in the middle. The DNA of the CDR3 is TGTGCCAGAGTAAATACGGGTGAGCAGTTCTTC. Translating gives CARVNTGEQFF.

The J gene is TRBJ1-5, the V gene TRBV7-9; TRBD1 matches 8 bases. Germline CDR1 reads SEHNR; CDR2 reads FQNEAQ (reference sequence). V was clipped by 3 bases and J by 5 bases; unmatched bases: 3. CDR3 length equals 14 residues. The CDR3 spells CASSLDRVDQPQHF. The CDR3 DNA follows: TGTGCCAGCAGCTTGGACAGGGTTGATCAGCCCCAGCATTTT.

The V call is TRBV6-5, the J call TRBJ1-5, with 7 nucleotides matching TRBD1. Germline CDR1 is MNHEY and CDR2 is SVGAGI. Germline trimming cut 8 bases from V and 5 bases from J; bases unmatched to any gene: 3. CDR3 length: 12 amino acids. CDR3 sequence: CASRDSHQPQHF. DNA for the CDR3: TGTGCCAGCCGGGACAGCCATCAGCCCCAGCATTTT.

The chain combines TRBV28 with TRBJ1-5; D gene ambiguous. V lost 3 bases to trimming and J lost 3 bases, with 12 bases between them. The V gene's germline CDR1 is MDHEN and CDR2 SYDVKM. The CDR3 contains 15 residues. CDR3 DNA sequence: TGTGCCAGCAGTTTGTCTAAAATCCCCAATCAGCCCCAGCATTTT. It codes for CASSLSKIPNQPQHF.

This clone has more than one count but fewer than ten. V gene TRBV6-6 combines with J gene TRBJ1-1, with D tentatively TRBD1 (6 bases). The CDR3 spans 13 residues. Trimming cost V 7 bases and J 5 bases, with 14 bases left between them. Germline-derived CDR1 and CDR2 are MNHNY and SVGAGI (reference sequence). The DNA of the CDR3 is TGTGCCAGCATAAAGGGGCAGGGGACTGAAGCTTTCTTT. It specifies CASIKGQGTEAFF.

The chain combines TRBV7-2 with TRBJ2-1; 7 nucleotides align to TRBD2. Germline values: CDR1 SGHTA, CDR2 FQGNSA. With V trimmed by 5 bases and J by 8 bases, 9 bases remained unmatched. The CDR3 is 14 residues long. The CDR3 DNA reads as TGTGCCAGCAGCCCGGGGGGACCCGGCCATGAGCAGTTCTTC. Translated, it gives CASSPGGPGHEQFF.

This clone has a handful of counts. CDR3 in DNA: TGTGCCAGCAGCCCCATTATAGGGACTCGATTTAGCACAGATACGCAGTATTTT. Its translation: CASSPIIGTRFSTDTQYF. The genes are TRBV11-2 and TRBJ2-3; the D gene is possibly TRBD2 (6 bases). Germline assignment: CDR1 SGHAT and CDR2 FQNNGV. CDR3 length: 18 amino acids. V was cut by 5 bases and J by 0 bases, with 21 bases left in between.

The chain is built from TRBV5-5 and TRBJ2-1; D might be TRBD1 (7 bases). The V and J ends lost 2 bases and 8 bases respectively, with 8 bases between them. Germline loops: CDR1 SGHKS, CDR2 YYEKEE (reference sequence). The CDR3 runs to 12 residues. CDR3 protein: CASSFRGDEQFF. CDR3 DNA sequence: TGTGCCAGCAGCTTCAGGGGGGATGAGCAGTTCTTC. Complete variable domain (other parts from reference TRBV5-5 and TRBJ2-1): DAGVTQSPTHLIKTRGQQVTLRCSPISGHKSVSWYQQVLGQGPQFIFQYYEKEERGRGNFPDRFSARQFPNYSSELNVNALLLGDSALYLCASSFRGDEQFFGPGTRLTVL.

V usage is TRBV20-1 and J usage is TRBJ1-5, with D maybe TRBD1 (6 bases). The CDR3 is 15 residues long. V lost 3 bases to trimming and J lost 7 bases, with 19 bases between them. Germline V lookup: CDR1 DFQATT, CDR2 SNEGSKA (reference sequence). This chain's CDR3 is CSASKFRAGEQPQHF. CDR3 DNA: TGCAGTGCTAGTAAATTCCGCGCAGGGGAGCAGCCCCAGCATTTT.

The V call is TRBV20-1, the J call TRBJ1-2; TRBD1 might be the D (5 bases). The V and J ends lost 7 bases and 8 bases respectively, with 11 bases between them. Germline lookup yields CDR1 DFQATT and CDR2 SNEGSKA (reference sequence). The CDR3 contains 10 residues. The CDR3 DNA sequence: TGCAGTGGGGGGGTTGACGGCTACACCTTC. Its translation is CSGGVDGYTF.

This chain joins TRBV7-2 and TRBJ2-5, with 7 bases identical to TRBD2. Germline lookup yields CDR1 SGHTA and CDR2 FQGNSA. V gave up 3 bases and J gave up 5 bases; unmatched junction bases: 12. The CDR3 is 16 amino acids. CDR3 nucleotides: TGTGCCAGCAGCTTCTTTCTAGCGGTGGGGGTGGAGACCCAGTACTTC. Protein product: CASSFFLAVGVETQYF. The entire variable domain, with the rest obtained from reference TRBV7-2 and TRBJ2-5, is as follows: GAGVSQSPSNKVTEKGKDVELRCDPISGHTALYWYRQSLGQGLEFLIYFQGNSAPDKSGLPSDRFSAERTGGSVSTLTIQRTQQEDSAVYLCASSFFLAVGVETQYFGPGTRLLVL.